The rows below give T cell receptor beta chains drawn from one sample of a study of molecular identifiers for immune sequencing clone quantification. In TCRdb, the PCR reads were re-called with MiXCR into one record per CDR3 protein. This table has thousands of distinct CDR3 sequences, around 15% appearing once. The specimen was naive CD8+ T cells from blood, with Jurkat cell RNA spiked in. The receptors stem from a human donor in good health. Some libraries in this study had Jurkat cell RNA spiked in. Both conserved end residues are part of each CDR3. Fields, in order: J gene, clone size, D gene, V gene, CDR3 DNA, CDR3 protein. D genes are given only for firm matches. The size of a clone is reported for some rows only, either as once, few or many, or as a class for expanded clones.

TRBJ2-7,medium-sized,TRBD1,TRBV5-4,TGTGCCAGCAGCTTTGACAGGGGGGGCGAGCAGTACTTC,CASSFDRGGEQYF
TRBJ2-3,once,TRBD2,TRBV15,TGTGCCACCTCAGGACTAGCGGCTAGCACAGATACGCCATATTTT,CATSGLAASTDTPYF
TRBJ2-3,medium-sized,TRBD1,TRBV7-6,TGTGCCAGCAGCACGGACAGGGGAGGGTCGTCAGATACGCAGTATTTT,CASSTDRGGSSDTQYF
TRBJ2-7,many,.,TRBV7-4,TGTGCCAGCAGGTCGACACCTTATGAACAGTACTTC,CASRSTPYEQYF
TRBJ2-5,many,.,TRBV6-5,TGTGCCAGCAGTCCCAGTGGGCAAGAGACCCAGTACTTC,CASSPSGQETQYF
TRBJ2-3,many,TRBD2,TRBV3-1,TGTGCCAGCAGCCAAGTTGGAGCGGGAGGGGGAGATACGCAGTATTTT,CASSQVGAGGGDTQYF
TRBJ2-7,medium-sized,TRBD2,TRBV4-2,TGTGCCAGCAGCCAACTTAGCGGGGGGGCGGGCGAGCAGTACTTC,CASSQLSGGAGEQYF
TRBJ2-1,many,.,TRBV13,TGTGCCAGCAGACCGGGACTCGACTTGCGGAATGAGCAGTTCTTC,CASRPGLDLRNEQFF
TRBJ2-1,medium-sized,TRBD2,TRBV4-3,TGCGCCAGCAGCCAGTTTTTTGGCGGGGGCTCCTACAATGAGCAGTTCTTC,CASSQFFGGGSYNEQFF
TRBJ1-2,.,TRBD1,TRBV20-1,TGCAGTGCTAGAGATCCTACAGGGGCTTGGGATGGCTACACCTTC,CSARDPTGAWDGYTF
TRBJ2-7,medium-sized,.,TRBV6-5,TGTGCCAGCAGTCTCGGGGTAGCGAGCTACGAGCAGTACTTC,CASSLGVASYEQYF
TRBJ1-2,many,TRBD1,TRBV28,TGTGCTAGCCCCCCCGGGACAGGGCACTCCGACTACACCTTC,CASPPGTGHSDYTF
TRBJ2-3,medium-sized,.,TRBV5-8,TGTGCCAGCAGCTTGCTGTCCAGCCTCGCAGATACGCAGTATTTT,CASSLLSSLADTQYF
TRBJ2-7,few,TRBD1,TRBV30,TGTGCCTGGAGTGTACTAGGGGGCAACGAGCAGTACTTC,CAWSVLGGNEQYF
TRBJ2-5,many,.,TRBV13,TGTGCCAGCAGCTTACAGTATAGTGGGGAGACCCAGTACTTC,CASSLQYSGETQYF
TRBJ2-3,medium-sized,TRBD1,TRBV5-1,TGCGCCAGCAGCTTCGGACAGGCTGGCACAGATACGCAGTATTTT,CASSFGQAGTDTQYF
TRBJ1-1,many,.,TRBV7-9,TGTGCCACCATCGAGGCGGTAGGCACTGAAGCTTTCTTT,CATIEAVGTEAFF
TRBJ2-3,medium-sized,.,TRBV9,TGTGCCAGCAGCCTCCGAGGTAGGGCTGCCCCCACAGATACGCAGTATTTT,CASSLRGRAAPTDTQYF
TRBJ2-7,many,TRBD2,TRBV15,TGTGCCACCAGCCCCGGGACTACCTACGAGCAGTACTTC,CATSPGTTYEQYF
TRBJ2-1,medium-sized,.,TRBV7-9,TGTGCCAGCAGCCCAGGACGATCAGAGCAGTTCTTC,CASSPGRSEQFF
TRBJ1-6,many,.,TRBV27,TGTGCCAGCAGTTTGTGGAGGGTTGGTTCACCCCCCCACTTT,CASSLWRVGSPPHF
TRBJ2-5,medium-sized,.,TRBV19,TGTGCCAGTAGCGGCCCATCAGAGACCCAGTACTTC,CASSGPSETQYF
TRBJ2-3,medium-sized,.,TRBV29-1,TGCAGCGTTGAAGGCTACAGAGACACAGATACGCAGTATTTT,CSVEGYRDTDTQYF
TRBJ2-1,medium-sized,.,TRBV7-2,TGTGCCAGCAGCCGAGGACTAAGCTCCTACAATGAGCAGTTCTTC,CASSRGLSSYNEQFF
TRBJ1-1,many,TRBD1,TRBV12-5,TGTGCTAGGCATCCACCACCCCTCGGACAGGAGATGAACACTGAAGCTTTCTTT,CARHPPPLGQEMNTEAFF
TRBJ1-1,.,TRBD1,TRBV7-9,TGTGCCAGCACCGACAGGGGGCCTAACGCTGAAGCTTTCTTT,CASTDRGPNAEAFF
TRBJ1-1,.,.,TRBV27,TGTGCCAGCAGCCACCAGGGGAACACTGAAGCTTTCTTT,CASSHQGNTEAFF
TRBJ2-3,medium-sized,.,TRBV28,TGTGCCAGCAGCTCCCGGATACATACAGATACGCAGTATTTT,CASSSRIHTDTQYF
TRBJ2-6,medium-sized,TRBD1,TRBV4-2,TGTGCCAGCAGTCCGGGACAGGGAACTGGGGCCAACGTCCTGACTTTC,CASSPGQGTGANVLTF
TRBJ2-3,medium-sized,.,TRBV2,TGTGCCAGCAGTGAACTACATGCTAAGGACACAGATACGCAGTATTTT,CASSELHAKDTDTQYF
TRBJ2-7,.,.,TRBV27,TGTGCCAGCAGTTTTCAGGGTAAGGCCTACGAGCAGTACTTC,CASSFQGKAYEQYF
TRBJ1-1,.,TRBD1,TRBV6-4,TGTGCCGGCAGTGACTCCAGAATAGGGGGCCCGGCGAAGGCTTTCTTT,CAGSDSRIGGPAKAFF
TRBJ2-5,medium-sized,.,TRBV7-9,TGTGCCAGCAGCTTCACCGCAGGGGAACAAGAGACCCAGTACTTC,CASSFTAGEQETQYF
TRBJ2-1,few,TRBD2,TRBV3-1,TGTGCCAGCAGCCAAGGATCTAGCGGGAGCTTGAATGAGCAGTTCTTC,CASSQGSSGSLNEQFF
TRBJ1-1,.,.,TRBV19,TGTGCCAATACCCTGAAACTGAACACTGAAGCTTTCTTT,CANTLKLNTEAFF
TRBJ2-7,medium-sized,.,TRBV25-1,TGTGCCAGCAGTGAATTAGAATACGAGCAGTACTTC,CASSELEYEQYF
TRBJ2-5,medium-sized,TRBD1,TRBV15,TGTGCCACCAGGGGGACAGGTTCGAGACAAGAGACCCAGTACTTC,CATRGTGSRQETQYF
TRBJ2-1,many,.,TRBV4-1,TGCGCCAGCAGCCAAGCGGGAGCCCGCTTTCCCTACAATGAGCAGTTCTTC,CASSQAGARFPYNEQFF
TRBJ2-7,many,.,TRBV7-2,TGTGCCAGCAGCACGGACGGTTCTCCCTACGAGCAGTACTTC,CASSTDGSPYEQYF
TRBJ2-7,medium-sized,.,TRBV3-1,TGTGCCAGCAGCCAAGAGGACCTGGGGCAGTACTTC,CASSQEDLGQYF
TRBJ2-7,medium-sized,TRBD2,TRBV6-6,TGTGCCAGCACTGGGACTAGCGGGAGGGCCCTGTACGAGCAGTACTTC,CASTGTSGRALYEQYF
TRBJ2-7,medium-sized,.,TRBV2,TGTGCCAGCAATCGGGCTCGAACCTACGAGCAGTACTTC,CASNRARTYEQYF
TRBJ2-5,medium-sized,.,TRBV12-3/TRBV12-4,TGTGCCAGCAGTTTAGGGCTAGAGGTGACCCAGTACTTC,CASSLGLEVTQYF
TRBJ2-2,.,.,TRBV4-3,TGCGCCAGCAGCCAAGATAGGTTCTACCCGGAGCTGTTTTTT,CASSQDRFYPELFF
TRBJ2-3,many,.,TRBV12-3/TRBV12-4,TGTGCCAGCAGTCACACAGATACGCAGTATTTT,CASSHTDTQYF
TRBJ2-7,medium-sized,.,TRBV27,TGTGCCAGCAGCCCGAGCAGGGGCGACGAGCAGTACTTC,CASSPSRGDEQYF
TRBJ2-2,few,TRBD2,TRBV6-6,TGTGCCAGCAGTTACTACTCTAGCGGGGGCTATCAGGCCGGGAAGCTGTTTTTT,CASSYYSSGGYQAGKLFF
TRBJ2-2,medium-sized,TRBD1,TRBV20-1,TGCAGTGCCGGACAGGCGAACACCGGGGAGCTGTTTTTT,CSAGQANTGELFF
TRBJ1-4,medium-sized,.,TRBV15,TGTGCCACCAGCAAAGAGAGGGGGAGCACCGAAAAACTGTTTTTT,CATSKERGSTEKLFF
TRBJ1-5,medium-sized,.,TRBV14,TGTGCCAGCAGCCAAGGGCGCAGGCAGCCCCAGCATTTT,CASSQGRRQPQHF
TRBJ1-5,medium-sized,.,TRBV18,TGTGCCAGCTCACCACGAGACAGCTCCTATCAGCCCCAGCATTTT,CASSPRDSSYQPQHF
TRBJ2-2,many,.,TRBV7-3,TGTGCAAGCAGCTCCCCCCCGGGACTGGCAAACACCGGGCAGCTCTACTTT,CASSSPPGLANTGQLYF
TRBJ1-4,many,.,TRBV7-6,TGTGCCAGCAGCAGGCCGGGCCCTAGGGAAAAACTGTTTTTT,CASSRPGPREKLFF
TRBJ2-1,.,.,TRBV10-2,TGCGCCAGCAGGGCTAGCTCGCCCTACAATGAGCAGTTCTTC,CASRASSPYNEQFF